One sample yielded the 18 T cell receptor beta chains listed below, sequenced in a study of cytomegalovirus exposure and HLA in healthy donors. Profiling relied on immunoSEQ multiplex PCR, and the TCRdb table lists in-frame clones only, not all of them. The table records hundreds of thousands of clones, roughly 90% of them present only once. Sequenced input: PBMCs. The receptor set was obtained from a woman in her late teens or twenties in good health and CMV-seronegative.

The genes are TRBV7-9 and TRBJ1-2; tentatively, D is TRBD1 (6 bases). Germline V gene sequence: CDR1 SEHNR, CDR2 FQNEAQ (reference sequence). V was trimmed by 3 bases and J by 4 bases, leaving 18 bases between them. The CDR3 runs 16 residues. The DNA of the CDR3 is TGTGCCAGCAGCTTCCTACTCAGGGGTTCAGGCTATGGCTACACCTTC. Translated: CASSFLLRGSGYGYTF.

This clone appeared a single time. The chain links TRBV27 to TRBJ2-5, with 8 positions matching TRBD2. Germline V lookup: CDR1 MNHEY, CDR2 SMNVEV (reference sequence). This CDR3 spans 14 amino acids. CDR3 protein: CATNSGSNRETQYF. CDR3 DNA sequence: TGTGCTACAAACAGCGGGAGCAATCGGGAGACCCAGTACTTC.

The gene calls are TRBV5-1 and TRBJ2-7; a weak D match, TRBD2 (5 bases). Germline V gene data show CDR1 as SGHRS and CDR2 as YFSETQ. V gave up 4 bases and J gave up 5 bases, with 25 bases separating them. The CDR3 has 17 amino acids. Here the CDR3 DNA reads TGCGCCAGCAGCCCCAGACCCGTCGGACTTCTGGAGAACGAGCAGTACTTC. It codes for CASSPRPVGLLENEQYF. The full variable domain, rest sourced from reference TRBV5-1 and TRBJ2-7, is KAGVTQTPRYLIKTRGQQVTLSCSPISGHRSVSWYQQTPGQGLQFLFEYFSETQRNKGNFPGRFSGRQFSNSRSEMNVSTLELGDSALYLCASSPRPVGLLENEQYFGPGTRLTVT.

The J gene is TRBJ1-1, the V gene TRBV4-1, with TRBD1 as a possible D gene (6 bases). Germline-derived CDR1 and CDR2 are MGHRA and YSYEKL. The V gene lost 1 base and the J gene lost 1 base, with 16 bases spanning the gap. This CDR3 spans 17 amino acids. CDR3 sequence (DNA): TGCGCCAGCAGCCAAGGCCGACTCAGGGGCGGGAACACTGAAGCTTTCTTT. This codes for CASSQGRLRGGNTEAFF.

The chain employs TRBV28 and TRBJ1-3, with D unresolved. Between the trimmed V and J ends, which lost 7 bases and 0 bases, there was a span of 13 bases. The length of the CDR3 is 15 residues. In germline, CDR1 is MDHEN, CDR2 SYDVKM. CDR3 bases: TGTGCCAGCACCCCACAGATTCTCTCTGGAAACACCATATATTTT. Translating it yields CASTPQILSGNTIYF.

The chain uses TRBV27 and TRBJ1-4; TRBD1 is a possible D gene (5 bases). In germline, CDR1 is MNHEY, CDR2 SMNVEV (reference sequence). CDR3 length equals 15 residues. The V end was cut by 4 bases, the J end by 8 bases, with 17 bases between. The chain's CDR3 is CASSSTGGGSEKLFF. CDR3 nucleotide sequence: TGTGCCAGCAGTTCAACAGGTGGCGGAAGCGAAAAACTGTTTTTT. The full variable domain, completed using reference TRBV27 and TRBJ1-4, is EAQVTQNPRYLITVTGKKLTVTCSQNMNHEYMSWYRQDPGLGLRQIYYSMNVEVTDKGDVPEGYKVSRKEKRNFPLILESPSPNQTSLYFCASSSTGGGSEKLFFGSGTQLSVL.

The rearrangement links TRBV7-2 to TRBJ2-3, with D tentatively TRBD1 (5 bases). V was cut by 7 bases and J by 6 bases, with 11 bases left in between. The CDR3 loop spans 12 amino acids. CDR1 is SGHTA, CDR2 FQGNSA, per germline. CDR3 nucleotides: TGTGCCAGCACCCCTTACAGGGATACGCAGTATTTT. Protein: CASTPYRDTQYF.

This rearrangement joins TRBV7-9 to TRBJ2-5, with D perhaps TRBD2 (5 bases). Germline lookup yields CDR1 SEHNR and CDR2 FQNEAQ (reference sequence). The V end lost 0 bases, the J end lost 5 bases, and 16 bases lay between the germline ends. The CDR3 is made up of 16 amino acids. CDR3 amino acids: CASSLALGRGWETQYF. DNA for the CDR3: TGTGCCAGCAGCTTAGCATTAGGCCGGGGTTGGGAGACCCAGTACTTC.

The chain employs TRBV27 and TRBJ1-2, with 11 bases aligning to TRBD1. Germline lookup yields CDR1 MNHEY and CDR2 SMNVEV (reference sequence). The V gene end was trimmed by 6 bases and the J gene end by 6 bases; junction bases not matched to a gene: 15. The CDR3 spans 17 residues. CDR3 sequence: CASRPELGTGGLDGYTF. In DNA, the CDR3 is TGTGCCAGCAGGCCCGAACTTGGGACAGGGGGACTCGATGGCTACACCTTC.

The rearrangement joins TRBV27 to TRBJ2-3, with TRBD2 matching over 11 bases. J gave up 10 bases and V 5 bases, and 5 bases lay outside the gene matches. Per germline, CDR1 MNHEY and CDR2 SMNVEV (reference sequence). The CDR3 has 13 residues. This CDR3 reads CASSPYSGRAQYF. CDR3 sequence (DNA): TGTGCCAGCAGTCCCTATAGCGGGAGGGCGCAGTATTTT.

The chain is built from TRBV10-1 and TRBJ2-2, with TRBD1 identical over 7 bases. Trimming took 3 bases from V and 0 from J; bases not matched to a gene: 1. The germline CDR1 and CDR2 sequences are WNHNN and SYGVQD (reference sequence). This CDR3 has 15 residues. The CDR3 is CASSDRGTNTGELFF. CDR3 bases: TGCGCCAGCAGTGACAGGGGGACGAACACCGGGGAGCTGTTTTTT.

In the case of this clone: Because the CDR3 is missing its conserved closing phenylalanine or tryptophan, this is likely a read error. The DNA is omitted, as the CDR3 cannot be located on it reliably, and the CDR3 follows TCRdb's listing. The gene calls are TRBV19 and TRBJ2-3; TRBD2 is taken as the D call from the table, unchecked against the DNA. The CDR3 extends over 13 residues, inclusive of both ends. The germline gives CDR1 LNHDA, CDR2 SQIVND (reference sequence). CDR3 sequence reads: CASSTKFGTSGSY.

Note on this clone: The junction departs from the called germline gene at one end, perhaps through a read error. The CDR3 region is CASSLGTGGHLEDF. In DNA, the CDR3 is TGTGCCAGCAGCTTGGGAACAGGGGGGCACCTAGAGGACTTC. V is TRBV5-8 and J is TRBJ2-7, with 8 bases lining up with TRBD1. The CDR3 spans 14 residues. CDR1 SGHTS and CDR2 YDEGEE come from the germline V gene.

The chain employs TRBV5-1 and TRBJ2-2; 7 bases are a match to TRBD2. Germline CDR1 reads SGHRS; CDR2 reads YFSETQ. CDR3 length: 16 amino acids. The V gene end was trimmed by 4 bases and the J gene end by 5 bases; junction bases not matched to a gene: 11. The CDR3 protein is CASSPLREKDTGELFF. CDR3 bases: TGCGCCAGCAGCCCCTTGCGGGAGAAGGATACCGGGGAGCTGTTTTTT.

This chain uses TRBV15 with TRBJ2-7; 10 bases match TRBD2. Germline V gives CDR1 LNHNV, CDR2 YYDKDF (reference sequence). Germline trimming cut 6 bases from V and 1 base from J; bases unmatched to any gene: 12. This CDR3 has 17 amino acids. CDR3 protein: CATRPGLANPSSYEQYF. CDR3 sequence (DNA): TGTGCCACCAGGCCGGGACTAGCGAATCCAAGTTCCTACGAGCAGTACTTC.

This chain links TRBV6-6 with TRBJ2-3; TRBD2 matches 7 bases. The CDR3 is 16 amino acids. The V gene end was trimmed by 5 bases and the J gene end by 4 bases; junction bases not matched to a gene: 12. Germline V gives CDR1 MNHNY, CDR2 SVGAGI (reference sequence). CDR3 coding DNA: TGTGCCAGCAGTGCACCCCAGCGGGGAATAGCAGATACGCAGTATTTT. Amino acids: CASSAPQRGIADTQYF.

This clone appeared once. The rearrangement links TRBV4-2 to TRBJ1-1; TRBD1 agrees at 10 bases. With V trimmed by 3 bases and J by 4 bases, 5 bases remained unmatched. Germline V CDR1 and CDR2: LGHNA, YNFKEQ. The CDR3 loop spans 15 amino acids. CDR3 residues: CASSQAGTGATEAFF. The DNA for the CDR3 is TGTGCCAGCAGCCAGGCCGGGACAGGGGCCACTGAAGCTTTCTTT.

V usage is TRBV2 and J usage is TRBJ1-1, with a possible D match to TRBD1 (6 bases). The CDR3 loop spans 13 amino acids. CDR1 and CDR2 from the germline V gene are SNHLY and FYNNEI. Trimming removed 4 bases from V and 4 bases from J, with 10 bases in between. The CDR3 DNA reads as TGTGCCAGCAGTGCAGGGGCGGTCACTGAAGCTTTCTTT. It encodes CASSAGAVTEAFF.